The 8 T cell receptor beta chains reported below all come from one sample, sequenced in a study of cytomegalovirus exposure and HLA in healthy donors. PCR was performed using 60 Vbeta and 13 Jbeta primers. Method: immunoSEQ multiplex PCR; TCRdb's copy keeps in-frame clones and lacks some. The table shows approximately 190,000 clones, with roughly 80% occurring only once. Source material: PBMCs. Every receptor here comes from a young woman in good health and CMV-seronegative.

This clone has more than one count but fewer than ten. This chain connects TRBV2 to TRBJ1-6; 8 bases map to TRBD1. The J segment lost 9 bases and the V segment lost 5 bases, leaving 6 bases of the junction unmatched. The CDR3 is made up of 14 amino acids. Germline-derived CDR1 and CDR2 are SNHLY and FYNNEI. CDR3 nucleotides: TGTGCCAGCAGTTCAGGGGGCGCAGGTTCACCCCTCCACTTT. Translation gives CASSSGGAGSPLHF.

This rearrangement joins TRBV27 to TRBJ2-3; D gene unclear. V gave up 3 bases and J gave up 4 bases, with 11 bases separating them. The length of the CDR3 is 14 residues. Germline CDR1 and CDR2: MNHEY and SMNVEV (reference sequence). CDR3 protein: CASSFNLTPDTQYF. The CDR3 DNA follows: TGTGCCAGCAGTTTTAATCTCACACCAGATACGCAGTATTTT.

The chain is built from TRBV5-6 and TRBJ2-5; D is possibly TRBD2 (5 bases). Trimming shortened V by 3 bases and J by 4 bases, and 19 bases separated the two germline ends. Per germline, CDR1 SGHDT and CDR2 YYEEEE. The CDR3 runs 16 residues. The CDR3: CASSSPSKTAGETQYF. CDR3 nucleotide sequence: TGTGCCAGCAGCTCGCCTTCGAAAACGGCGGGAGAGACCCAGTACTTC.

CDR3 DNA sequence: TGTGCCAGCAGCTTAGGCGGGACAGGGGGAGTAGGGGCATCCTACAATGAGCAGTTCTTC. Encoded protein: CASSLGGTGGVGASYNEQFF. This rearrangement joins TRBV7-8 to TRBJ2-1; 11 bases are a match to TRBD1. Germline values: CDR1 SGHVS, CDR2 FQNEAQ. CDR3 length: 20 residues. V lost 1 base and J lost 1; bases outside the gene matches: 12.

This chain connects TRBV6-6 to TRBJ1-4; D gene ambiguous. Trimming shortened V by 5 bases and J by 7 bases, and 11 bases separated the two germline ends. CDR1 MNHNY and CDR2 SVGAGI come from the germline V gene (reference sequence). The CDR3 extends over 13 amino acids. This CDR3 is CASSLVASEKLFF. The CDR3 DNA sequence: TGTGCCAGCAGTCTTGTAGCGAGTGAAAAACTGTTTTTT.

V and J are TRBV7-2 and TRBJ2-7, with 13 bases lining up with TRBD2. Germline V gene sequence: CDR1 SGHTA, CDR2 FQGNSA. The length of the CDR3 is 19 residues. The trim removed 2 bases at V and 2 bases at J, leaving 12 bases unmatched. The CDR3 DNA is TGTGCCAGCAGCTTAAAGGGACTAGCGGGAAAGGTTCGGGCCTACGAGCAGTACTTC. Translated, it gives CASSLKGLAGKVRAYEQYF.

The V call is TRBV27, the J call TRBJ1-1; 8 positions match TRBD1. The CDR3 contains 14 residues. The V segment lost 6 bases and the J segment 5 bases; nucleotides outside the gene matches: 8. The germline gives CDR1 MNHEY, CDR2 SMNVEV (reference sequence). CDR3 in amino acids: CASRPQGVKTEAFF. CDR3 sequence (DNA): TGTGCCAGCAGACCACAGGGGGTCAAGACTGAAGCTTTCTTT.

CDR3 region: CASSVKASGDDTQYF. CDR3 DNA: TGTGCCAGCAGCGTAAAGGCTAGCGGTGACGATACGCAGTATTTT. J is TRBJ2-3 and V is TRBV9, with 7 bases fitting TRBD2. Germline CDR1 is SGDLS and CDR2 is YYNGEE. V shed 1 base, J shed 6 bases, and the junction held 8 bases outside the gene matches. This CDR3 spans 15 amino acids. The variable domain in full, completed from reference TRBV9 and TRBJ2-3, reads DSGVTQTPKHLITATGQRVTLRCSPRSGDLSVYWYQQSLDQGLQFLIQYYNGEERAKGNILERFSAQQFPDLHSELNLSSLELGDSALYFCASSVKASGDDTQYFGPGTRLTVL.